These 27 T cell receptor beta chains originate from one sample sequenced in a study of blood T cell repertoires in COVID-19 (dated by TCRdb to the early 2020s). Library generation was performed with the immunoSEQ multiplex PCR assay. TCRdb holds this immuneACCESS table with in-frame rearrangements only. Some clones are missing; in checked studies, unresolved V genes explain under half, and the rest has no known cause. The sample has 87,000 or so clones on record, roughly 88% of them singletons. The ten largest clones take up approximately 12% of the sample. Material: peripheral blood. The receptors originated from an elderly man with acute or convalescent COVID-19.

This clone has a single count. The rearrangement links TRBV7-2 to TRBJ1-5, with 8 nucleotides matching TRBD1. Unmatched junction bases numbered 7, after V lost 6 bases and J lost 3 bases. Germline CDR1 SGHTA, CDR2 FQGNSA. The CDR3 loop spans 15 amino acids. In nucleotides, the CDR3 is TGTGCCAGCAGGCCGACAGGGGCCCTCAATCAGCCCCAGCATTTT. Translated, it gives CASRPTGALNQPQHF.

The V and J genes are TRBV18 and TRBJ1-5; TRBD1 aligns across 8 bases. CDR1 is KGHSH and CDR2 is LQKENI in the germline V gene. With V trimmed by 4 bases and J by 4 bases, 6 bases remained unmatched. This CDR3 has 15 residues. In DNA, the CDR3 is TGTGCCAGCTCACTGTACAGGGGGGATAATCAGCCCCAGCATTTT. Protein product: CASSLYRGDNQPQHF.

This clone appeared a single time. The rearrangement uses TRBV4-1 and TRBJ1-5, with D uncertain. In germline, CDR1 is MGHRA, CDR2 YSYEKL. V was shortened by 0 bases and J by 5 bases, with 5 bases between the two germline ends. This CDR3 comprises 13 residues. CDR3 sequence (DNA): TGCGCCAGCAGCCAAGACTTTGATCAGCCCCAGCATTTT. Translating gives CASSQDFDQPQHF.

The DNA for the CDR3 is TGTGCCAGCAACCAAGGGGTCCCCACCGGGGAGCTGTTTTTT. It encodes CASNQGVPTGELFF. The chain joins TRBV7-3 to TRBJ2-2, with D perhaps matching TRBD1 (5 bases). The CDR3 has 14 amino acids. V lost 7 bases, J lost 4 bases, and 13 bases lay in between. The germline V gene encodes CDR1 SGHTA and CDR2 FQGTGA. The full variable domain, rest sourced from reference TRBV7-3 and TRBJ2-2, is GAGVSQTPSNKVTEKGKYVELRCDPISGHTALYWYRQSLGQGPEFLIYFQGTGAADDSGLPNDRFFAVRPEGSVSTLKIQRTERGDSAVYLCASNQGVPTGELFFGEGSRLTVL.

CDR3 in amino acids: CASSFKTSGDKNIQYF. The CDR3 DNA sequence: TGTGCCAGCAGCTTTAAGACTAGCGGGGACAAAAACATTCAGTACTTC. This chain connects TRBV7-2 to TRBJ2-4, with TRBD2 matching over 11 bases. CDR3 length equals 16 residues. Per the germline V gene, CDR1 is SGHTA and CDR2 is FQGNSA. Germline trimming cut 3 bases from V and 3 bases from J; bases unmatched to any gene: 4. Supplemented by reference TRBV7-2 and TRBJ2-4, the full variable domain reads GAGVSQSPSNKVTEKGKDVELRCDPISGHTALYWYRQSLGQGLEFLIYFQGNSAPDKSGLPSDRFSAERTGGSVSTLTIQRTQQEDSAVYLCASSFKTSGDKNIQYFGAGTRLSVL.

This chain connects TRBV27 to TRBJ2-1; TRBD1 matches 8 bases. The CDR3 loop spans 16 amino acids. Germline V gene sequence: CDR1 MNHEY, CDR2 SMNVEV (reference sequence). V lost 2 bases and J lost 7; bases outside the gene matches: 10. The CDR3 loop reads CASSLVTGGSENEQFF. DNA for the CDR3: TGTGCCAGCAGTTTAGTCACAGGGGGTTCCGAGAATGAGCAGTTCTTC.

The chain joins TRBV6-5 to TRBJ1-1; no clear D. CDR1 and CDR2 (germline): MNHEY, SVGAGI. Trimming pared 7 bases from V and 1 base from J, leaving 10 bases between. The CDR3 contains 13 residues. The CDR3 bases are TGTGCCAGCATCAACAGACCGAACACTGAAGCTTTCTTT. Its translation: CASINRPNTEAFF.

The chain joins TRBV7-2 to TRBJ2-1, with D possibly TRBD2 on 5 matching bases. Germline V gene lookup returns CDR1 SGHTA and CDR2 FQGNSA. V was clipped by 5 bases and J by 14 bases, with 22 bases between them. This CDR3 has 14 residues. The CDR3 DNA follows: TGTGCCAGCAGCCCCCGGGAAGTGACTGTAACTGAGTTCTTC. Amino acids: CASSPREVTVTEFF.

The chain recombines TRBV18 with TRBJ1-1; a possible D gene is TRBD1 (5 bases). V lost 3 bases and J lost 1, with 9 bases in between. CDR3 length equals 14 residues. CDR1 is KGHSH and CDR2 is LQKENI in the germline V gene. CDR3 sequence reads: CASSPDTGNTEAFF. The CDR3 nucleotides are TGTGCCAGCTCACCTGACACAGGGAACACTGAAGCTTTCTTT.

The V call is TRBV11-2, the J call TRBJ2-1; D may be TRBD2 (6 bases). The germline CDR1 and CDR2 sequences are SGHAT and FQNNGV. The CDR3 extends over 13 amino acids. Trimming took 7 bases from V and 9 from J, leaving 16 bases between them. CDR3: CASNPSGSGEQFF. CDR3 nucleotides: TGTGCCAGCAATCCCTCCGGGAGCGGTGAGCAGTTCTTC.

The chain has TRBV7-2 and TRBJ2-4, with D possibly TRBD2 on 6 matching bases. The length of the CDR3 is 14 residues. V shed 5 bases and J shed 6 bases, with 14 bases lying between them. Per the germline V gene, CDR1 is SGHTA and CDR2 is FQGNSA. The chain's CDR3 is CASSPPGGRNIQYF. DNA of the CDR3: TGTGCCAGCAGCCCTCCTGGGGGGAGAAACATTCAGTACTTC.

CDR3 nucleotides: TGTGCCAGCAGTTACAGGACAGGGGGCGAAGCTTTCTTT. Translating gives CASSYRTGGEAFF. The rearrangement links TRBV6-5 to TRBJ1-1; TRBD1 aligns across 11 bases. Trimming took 2 bases from V and 8 from J; bases not matched to a gene: 1. CDR3 length: 13 amino acids. Germline CDR1 and CDR2: MNHEY and SVGAGI.

The chain's CDR3 is CASSPGQGWNSPLHF. The CDR3 DNA is TGTGCCAGCTCACCAGGACAGGGCTGGAATTCACCCCTCCACTTT. The J gene is TRBJ1-6, the V gene TRBV18, with 8 bases lining up with TRBD1. The V segment lost 2 bases and the J segment 7 bases; nucleotides outside the gene matches: 4. Per germline, CDR1 KGHSH and CDR2 LQKENI. The CDR3 extends over 15 amino acids.

The V and J genes are TRBV6-5 and TRBJ2-7, with TRBD2 matching 10 bases. V gave up 2 bases and J gave up 6 bases; unmatched junction bases: 4. The CDR3 spans 14 residues. CDR1 MNHEY and CDR2 SVGAGI come from the germline V gene. CDR3 coding DNA: TGTGCCAGCAGTTACAGGCTAGCGGGAGTCGAGCAGTACTTC. Translating it yields CASSYRLAGVEQYF.

This chain links TRBV24-1 with TRBJ1-1; TRBD1 agrees at 7 bases. Looked up from germline, CDR1 is KGHDR and CDR2 is SFDVKD. CDR3 length: 13 amino acids. Unmatched junction bases numbered 2, after V lost 4 bases and J lost 4 bases. In DNA, the CDR3 is TGTGCCACCAGTGACCCAGGGGGCACTGAAGCTTTCTTT. It is translated as CATSDPGGTEAFF.

This rearrangement joins TRBV28 to TRBJ1-2; 7 bases are shared with TRBD1. The CDR3 runs to 16 residues. Trimming cost V 3 bases and J 4 bases; bases outside gene matches: 11. Germline assignment: CDR1 MDHEN and CDR2 SYDVKM. CDR3 in amino acids: CASSFQDRVVVYGYTF. In DNA form, the CDR3 reads TGTGCCAGCAGTTTTCAAGACAGGGTGGTGGTCTATGGCTACACCTTC.

J is TRBJ1-6 and V is TRBV6-1; D is possibly TRBD1 (5 bases). This CDR3 is 12 amino acids long. Trimming removed 2 bases at V and 13 bases at J, with 9 bases between. Germline V gene data show CDR1 as MNHNS and CDR2 as SASEGT. The CDR3 DNA is TGTGCCAGCAGTGAAAGGGGTAAGCCCCTCCACTTT. Its protein product is CASSERGKPLHF.

This chain's CDR3 is CASSLDAGGGGGELFF. Here the CDR3 DNA reads TGTGCCAGCAGCTTAGACGCGGGGGGCGGAGGCGGGGAGCTGTTTTTT. This chain links TRBV7-2 with TRBJ2-2; 8 nucleotides line up with TRBD2. V was clipped by 1 base and J by 7 bases; unmatched bases: 8. Germline values: CDR1 SGHTA, CDR2 FQGNSA. The CDR3 is made up of 16 amino acids.

This chain joins TRBV3-1 (or the pseudogene TRBV3-2) and TRBJ2-1; 10 bases line up with TRBD2. CDR3 size: 15 residues. V lost 5 bases and J lost 2; bases outside the gene matches: 3. Germline CDR1 LGHDT, CDR2 YNNKEL (reference sequence). CDR3 nucleotides: TGTGCCAGCAGCTCGAGCGGGGGGGCCTACAATGAGCAGTTCTTC. As protein: CASSSSGGAYNEQFF.

The chain carries TRBV6-2 or TRBV6-3 and TRBJ1-1; D unclear. The V and J ends lost 3 bases and 1 base respectively, with 9 bases between them. CDR1 is MNHEY and CDR2 is SVGEGT in the germline V gene. The length of the CDR3 is 14 residues. Written as DNA, the CDR3 is TGTGCCAGCAGTTATTTAGTGAAGAACACTGAAGCTTTCTTT. Amino acids: CASSYLVKNTEAFF.

The CDR3 region has the DNA TGTGCCAGCAGAGTGGGTCCCGGGAACTATGGCTACACCTTC. It encodes CASRVGPGNYGYTF. The genes are TRBV2 and TRBJ1-2; unclear D gene. Trimming left V 6 bases short and J 2 bases short, with 13 bases between. The germline gives CDR1 SNHLY, CDR2 FYNNEI. The CDR3 consists of 14 residues.

This sequence joins TRBV11-2 and TRBJ1-1; 7 bases fit TRBD1. This CDR3 is 13 amino acids long. Germline lookup yields CDR1 SGHAT and CDR2 FQNNGV. With 7 bases clipped from V and 5 bases from J, the junction kept 7 bases outside the gene matches. The DNA of the CDR3 is TGTGCCAGCATACTCCGGGACAGTACTGAAGCTTTCTTT. Translation gives CASILRDSTEAFF.

In this sample, this clone turned up a few times. The chain has TRBV6-6 and TRBJ1-5; D might be TRBD1 (5 bases). The CDR3 consists of 13 residues. Germline V gives CDR1 MNHNY, CDR2 SVGAGI (reference sequence). The ends were cut back, 7 bases at V and 2 bases at J, with 9 bases in the middle. The CDR3 region is CASTRDGNQPQHF. The CDR3 DNA reads as TGTGCCAGCACCAGGGATGGCAATCAGCCCCAGCATTTT.

The chain is built from TRBV18 and TRBJ1-3; possible D gene TRBD1, 5 bases. The CDR3 contains 16 residues. Germline loops: CDR1 KGHSH, CDR2 LQKENI. Trimming stripped 6 bases from V and 0 bases from J, with 15 bases between. The CDR3 protein is CASSGGTLSSGNTIYF. The CDR3 coding sequence is TGTGCCAGCTCGGGGGGGACTCTTTCCTCTGGAAACACCATATATTTT.

The genes are TRBV18 and TRBJ2-3; TRBD2 matches 9 bases. The CDR3 totals 16 residues. V dropped 3 bases and J dropped 0; count of bases not matched to a gene: 4. Germline CDR1 is KGHSH and CDR2 is LQKENI. The CDR3 DNA reads TGTGCCAGCTCACCTCGACTAGCGGATAGCACAGATACGCAGTATTTT. Translation: CASSPRLADSTDTQYF.

This sequence joins TRBV10-1 and TRBJ1-1; D may be TRBD1 (6 bases). CDR3 size: 15 residues. Trimming left V 0 bases short and J 7 bases short, with 15 bases between. Germline lookup yields CDR1 WNHNN and CDR2 SYGVQD (reference sequence). DNA of the CDR3: TGCGCCAGCAGTGAGTCAGTCTGGACAGCCCATGAAGCTTTCTTT. It translates to CASSESVWTAHEAFF.

The gene calls are TRBV9 and TRBJ2-7, with 12 positions matching TRBD1. In germline, CDR1 is SGDLS, CDR2 YYNGEE. The V segment lost 0 bases and the J segment 5 bases; nucleotides outside the gene matches: 3. This CDR3 region has 15 residues. The CDR3 sequence is CASSVEGQGADEQYF. CDR3 in DNA: TGTGCCAGCAGCGTAGAGGGACAGGGGGCCGACGAGCAGTACTTC.